Only one count was recorded for the clone carrying this T cell receptor (beta chain). There are 16 residues in the CDR3. Germline-derived CDR1 and CDR2 are KGHDR and SFDVKD. Trimming took 1 base from V and 1 from J, leaving 12 bases between them. These data come from a study of blood T cell repertoires in COVID-19. Overall study: Samples representing acute and convalescent COVID-19 were sourced from the United States, Italy and Spain. T cells, B-cell-depleted T cells, or PBMCs provided the cDNA or gDNA that served as material.

In the study's own analysis: Reference gene primer amplification gave estimated nucleated cell counts. Assay used: immunoSEQ multiplex PCR; TCRdb lists only in-frame clones, some missing. D and trimming were read from the DNA, whereas the V and J calls and clone size are those reported in that table. This sample has approximately 260,000 clones, with 70% to 85% found just once. The receptor comes from a middle-aged woman with active or convalescent COVID-19. The sequencing input was peripheral blood. The chain carries TRBV24-1 and TRBJ2-5; D not certain. DNA for the CDR3: TGTGCCACCAGTGATTTTGGGTGGCTAGGCCAAGAGACCCAGTACTTC. Its protein product is CATSDFGWLGQETQYF.